Here is one TCR beta chain with its context. The CDR3 runs 14 residues. Losses at the gene ends were 4 bases for V and 5 bases for J; bases not matched to a gene: 7. CDR1 is SEHNR, CDR2 FQNEAQ, per germline (reference sequence). The sample is drawn from a study of technical replicates of blood from several donors. TCRdb's copy holds only in-frame clones and misses some; the assay was immunoSEQ multiplex PCR. The data contain approximately 64,000 clones, about 90% of them singletons. This sequence was found in a human donor in good health. Some clones in this sample may be carry-over from other donors' samples. This sequence joins TRBV7-9 and TRBJ1-1; the match to TRBD1 covers 7 bases. Sequenced input: PBMCs. The CDR3 protein is CASSSGQSRTEAFF. CDR3 bases: TGTGCCAGCAGCTCGGGACAGTCCAGAACTGAAGCTTTCTTT. Filled out from reference TRBV7-9 and TRBJ1-1, the complete variable domain reads DTGVSQNPRHKITKRGQNVTFRCDPISEHNRLYWYRQTLGQGPEFLTYFQNEAQLEKSRLLSDRFSAERPKGSFSTLEIQRTEQGDSAMYLCASSSGQSRTEAFFGQGTRLTVV.